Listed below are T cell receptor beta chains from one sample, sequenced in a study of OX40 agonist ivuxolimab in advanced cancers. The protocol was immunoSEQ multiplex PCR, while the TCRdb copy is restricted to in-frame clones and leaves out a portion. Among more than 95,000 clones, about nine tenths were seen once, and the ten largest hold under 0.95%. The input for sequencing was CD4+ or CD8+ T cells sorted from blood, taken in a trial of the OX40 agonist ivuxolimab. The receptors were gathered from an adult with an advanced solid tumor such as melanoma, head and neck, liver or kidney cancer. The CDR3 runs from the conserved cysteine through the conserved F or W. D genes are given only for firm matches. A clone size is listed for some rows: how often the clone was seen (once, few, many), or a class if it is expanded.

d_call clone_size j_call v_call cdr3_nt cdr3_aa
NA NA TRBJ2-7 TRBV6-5 TGTGCCAGCAGAGCAGGGTCCCCGGCCCCCTACGAGCAGTACTTC CASRAGSPAPYEQYF
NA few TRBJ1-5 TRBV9 TGTGCCAGCAGCGTAGGCATCCTGGGCAATCAGCCCCAGCATTTT CASSVGILGNQPQHF
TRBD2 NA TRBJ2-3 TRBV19 TGTGCCAGTAGGGGGACTAGCGGCACAGATACGCAGTATTTT CASRGTSGTDTQYF
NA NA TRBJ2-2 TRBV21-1 TGTGCCAGCAGCAAAGGGGATCAGGGAGCTGGGGAGCTGTTTTTT CASSKGDQGAGELFF
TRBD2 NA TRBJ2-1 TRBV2 TGTGCCAGCAGCTTTAGCGGGGGAGGGCAAGAGCAGTTCTTC CASSFSGGGQEQFF
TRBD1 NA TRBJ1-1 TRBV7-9 TGTGCCAGCAGCTCGGGACAGGGGATCACTGAAGCTTTCTTT CASSSGQGITEAFF
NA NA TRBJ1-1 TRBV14 TGTGCCAGCAGCCAAGGCCTCCCGGTCCGTAAGAACACTGAAGCTTTCTTT CASSQGLPVRKNTEAFF
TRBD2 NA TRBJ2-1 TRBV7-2 TGTGCCAGCAGCTACGCCGGGACTAGGTTCAATGAGCAGTTCTTC CASSYAGTRFNEQFF
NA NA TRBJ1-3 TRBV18 TGTGCCAGCTCCCCCGTTGCGGGGGCGGAAGGAAACACCATATATTTT CASSPVAGAEGNTIYF
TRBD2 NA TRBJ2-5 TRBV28 TGTGCCAGCAGTTTTGGGGCGGGAGGGCTCAGAGAGACCCAGTACTTC CASSFGAGGLRETQYF
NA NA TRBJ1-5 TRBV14 TGTGCCAGCAGTCGACTCCATCGGTGGGGGCCGGTCAATCAGCCCCAGCATTTT CASSRLHRWGPVNQPQHF
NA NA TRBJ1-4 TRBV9 TGTGCCAGCAGCGTAGATCTGGGGGGAGGTGAAAAACTGTTTTTT CASSVDLGGGEKLFF
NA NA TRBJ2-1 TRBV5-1 TGCGCCAGCAGCTTTTTTTACAGGGGAGGCAACAATGAGCAGTTCTTC CASSFFYRGGNNEQFF
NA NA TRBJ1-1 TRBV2 TGTGCCAACGGGACGCGGACTGAAGCTTTCTTT CANGTRTEAFF
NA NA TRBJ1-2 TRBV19 TGTGCCAGTAGTATCTCAATTACTAACTATGGCTACACCTTC CASSISITNYGYTF